Sequencing of this T cell receptor (beta chain) was carried out in a study of beta chain features in type 1 diabetes. Study outcomes and limitations: Lower insertion and higher deletion counts appeared at VDJ junctions in type 1 diabetes patients. Patients with Type 1 diabetes showed moderately but significantly shorter TCRB CDR3s in all four CD4+ subsets. Researchers cautioned that cDNA sequencing could over-represent cells with high TCR expression.

In the case of this clone: Its antigen is not known.

The length of the CDR3 is 13 residues. Deletions cut 5 bases from V and 4 bases from J, with 10 bases between. Germline V gives CDR1 MDHEN, CDR2 SYDVKM. TCRB transcripts that were expressed got sequenced, as all of the isolated RNA had been reverse transcribed. The table came from immunoSEQ multiplex PCR; TCRdb's copy has only in-frame clones and leaves some out. The data hold fewer than 200,000 clones, with 13% observed a single time. This chain connects TRBV28 to TRBJ2-3, with D uncertain. The receptor's source is a woman aged 18-29 years in good health. Specimen: central memory CD4+ T cells from blood. CDR3 amino acids: CASSPQIPDTQYF. The CDR3 bases are TGTGCCAGCAGTCCCCAGATCCCAGATACGCAGTATTTT.